This T cell receptor (beta chain) derives from a study of CD8+ T cells in alopecia areata. Overall study context: The percentage of affected scalp area served as the score of severity for treated patients.

Overall study results and limits: Scalp clonality and expanded CD8+ clones among the top 100 were significantly decreased by tofacitinib.

RNA extraction and reverse transcription yielded cDNA as sequencing template. Clones were sequenced by immunoSEQ multiplex PCR, and TCRdb holds only the in-frame ones, with some missing. The sample lists 60,000 to 85,000 clones, 25% to 30% seen once, with approximately 15% in the top ten. In regard to this clone: Its antigen is unidentified.

Sample treatment: oral pan-JAK inhibitor, 5-10 mg twice daily. Punch biopsies of lesional scalp, plus peripheral blood, were taken from alopecia areata patients. PBMCs served as the source from which CD4+ and CD8+ T cells were sorted. The sequence was obtained from a human donor with alopecia areata. The sequencing used CD8+ T cells sorted from blood, collected at week 4, from a patient treated with tofacitinib.

CDR3 amino acids: CASSLYRSEAFF. Written as DNA, the CDR3 is TGTGCCAGTAGTCTTTACAGGAGTGAAGCTTTCTTT. V and J are TRBV19 and TRBJ1-1; a possible D gene is TRBD1 (5 bases). The CDR3 runs to 12 residues. CDR1 is LNHDA and CDR2 is SQIVND in the germline V gene (reference sequence). Trimming removed 5 bases from V and 7 bases from J, with 11 bases in between. Full variable domain (outside the CDR3, taken from reference TRBV19 and TRBJ1-1): DGGITQSPKYLFRKEGQNVTLSCEQNLNHDAMYWYRQDPGQGLRLIYYSQIVNDFQKGDIAEGYSVSREKKESFPLTVTSAQKNPTAFYLCASSLYRSEAFFGQGTRLTVV.